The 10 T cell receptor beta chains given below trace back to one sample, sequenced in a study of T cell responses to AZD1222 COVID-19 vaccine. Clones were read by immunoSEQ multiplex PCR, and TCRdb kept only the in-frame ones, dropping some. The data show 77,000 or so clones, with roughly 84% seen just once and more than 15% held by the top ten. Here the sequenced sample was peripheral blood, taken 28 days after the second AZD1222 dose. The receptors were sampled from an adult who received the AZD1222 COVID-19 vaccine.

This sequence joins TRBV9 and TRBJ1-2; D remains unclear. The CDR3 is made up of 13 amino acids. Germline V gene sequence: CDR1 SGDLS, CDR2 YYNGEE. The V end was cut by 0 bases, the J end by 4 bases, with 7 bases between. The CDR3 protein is CASSVDTVYGYTF. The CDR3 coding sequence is TGTGCCAGCAGCGTAGACACGGTCTATGGCTACACCTTC.

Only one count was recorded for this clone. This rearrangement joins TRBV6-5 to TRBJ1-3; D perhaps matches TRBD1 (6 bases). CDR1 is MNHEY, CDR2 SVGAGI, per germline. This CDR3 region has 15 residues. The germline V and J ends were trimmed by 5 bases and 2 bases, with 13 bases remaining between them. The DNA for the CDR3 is TGTGCCAGCAGTCGCGGGACACCTCCTGGAAACACCATATATTTT. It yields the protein CASSRGTPPGNTIYF.

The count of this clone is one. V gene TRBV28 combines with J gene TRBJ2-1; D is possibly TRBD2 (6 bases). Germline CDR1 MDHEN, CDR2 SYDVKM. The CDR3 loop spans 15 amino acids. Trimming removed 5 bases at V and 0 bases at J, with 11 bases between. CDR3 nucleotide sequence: TGTGCCAGCAGTCGCGGGGAAAGCTCCTACAATGAGCAGTTCTTC. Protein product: CASSRGESSYNEQFF. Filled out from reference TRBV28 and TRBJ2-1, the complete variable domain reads DVKVTQSSRYLVKRTGEKVFLECVQDMDHENMFWYRQDPGLGLRLIYFSYDVKMKEKGDIPEGYSVSREKKERFSLILESASTNQTSMYLCASSRGESSYNEQFFGPGTRLTVL.

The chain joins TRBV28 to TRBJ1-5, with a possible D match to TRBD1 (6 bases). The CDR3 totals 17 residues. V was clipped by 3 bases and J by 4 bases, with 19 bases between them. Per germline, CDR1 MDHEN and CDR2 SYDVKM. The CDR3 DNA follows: TGTGCCAGCAGTTTTTTAGTGTTTGGACAGAGTAATCAGCCCCAGCATTTT. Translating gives CASSFLVFGQSNQPQHF.

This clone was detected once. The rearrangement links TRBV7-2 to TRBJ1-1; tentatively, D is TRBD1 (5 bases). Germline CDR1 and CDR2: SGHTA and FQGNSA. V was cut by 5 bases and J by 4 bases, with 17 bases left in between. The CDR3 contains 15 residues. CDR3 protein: CASSPPYLGGTEAFF. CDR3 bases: TGTGCCAGCAGCCCGCCCTATCTGGGGGGCACTGAAGCTTTCTTT.

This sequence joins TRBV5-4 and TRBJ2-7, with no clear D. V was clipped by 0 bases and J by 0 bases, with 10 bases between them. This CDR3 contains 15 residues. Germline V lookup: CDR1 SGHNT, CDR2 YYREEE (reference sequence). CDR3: CASSLDFQSSYEQYF. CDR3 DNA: TGTGCCAGCAGCTTGGATTTCCAGAGCTCCTACGAGCAGTACTTC.

For the CDR3, the DNA is TGTGCCAGCTCACCGATACAGGGAAACACTGAAGCTTTCTTT. Translated: CASSPIQGNTEAFF. V usage is TRBV18 and J usage is TRBJ1-1; maybe TRBD1 (6 bases). The CDR3 totals 14 residues. Germline V gene lookup returns CDR1 KGHSH and CDR2 LQKENI. V dropped 3 bases and J dropped 2 bases, with 10 bases sitting between them.

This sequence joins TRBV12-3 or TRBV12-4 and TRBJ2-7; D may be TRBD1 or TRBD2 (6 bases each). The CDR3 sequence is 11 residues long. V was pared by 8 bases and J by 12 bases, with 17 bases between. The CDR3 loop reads CASGWGADRYF. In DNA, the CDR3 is TGTGCCAGCGGTTGGGGGGCGGATAGGTACTTC.

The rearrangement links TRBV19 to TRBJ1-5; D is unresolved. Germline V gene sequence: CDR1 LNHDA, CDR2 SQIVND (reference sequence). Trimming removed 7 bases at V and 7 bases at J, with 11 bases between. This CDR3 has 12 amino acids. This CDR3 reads CASTISDQPQHF. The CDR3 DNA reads TGTGCCAGTACCATATCTGACCAGCCCCAGCATTTT.

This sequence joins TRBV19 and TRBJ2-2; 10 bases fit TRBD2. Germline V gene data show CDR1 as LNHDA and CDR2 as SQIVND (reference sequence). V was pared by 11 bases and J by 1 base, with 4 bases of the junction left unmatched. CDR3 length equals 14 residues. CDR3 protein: CAARTSGNTGELFF. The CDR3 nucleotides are TGTGCCGCAAGGACTAGCGGGAACACCGGGGAGCTGTTTTTT.